Following are 19 T cell receptor beta chains from one sample sequenced in a study of T cells after yellow fever vaccination. TCRdb reprocessed the 5' RACE reads with MiXCR, giving one entry per CDR3 protein. The sample records roughly 520,000 distinct CDR3 sequences, around a fifth being singletons. Specimen: PBMCs, collected approximately 20 days after the first yellow fever vaccination. All receptors come from a man between 18 and 35 years old who received the YFV17D yellow fever vaccine.

A few counts support this clonotype. The J gene is TRBJ2-1, the V gene TRBV13, with TRBD2 matching 7 bases. This CDR3 comprises 15 residues. CDR1 is PRHDT, CDR2 FYEKMQ, per germline (reference sequence). V lost 5 bases and J lost 6; bases outside the gene matches: 10. CDR3 in DNA: TGTGCCAGCAGCCCCCAGCGGGGTTACCGCAATGAGCAGTTCTTC. This translates into CASSPQRGYRNEQFF.

The CDR3 DNA follows: TGCGCCAGCAGCTTCTGGACTAGCGGGGAAGAGACCCAGTACTTC. This gives the protein CASSFWTSGEETQYF. V is TRBV5-1 and J is TRBJ2-5, with TRBD2 matching over 12 bases. The germline V gene encodes CDR1 SGHRS and CDR2 YFSETQ. This CDR3 comprises 15 residues. J was trimmed by 3 bases and V by 2 bases; bases with no gene match: 2.

The chain uses TRBV7-6 and TRBJ1-3, with TRBD1 as a possible D gene (6 bases). Germline CDR1 SGHVS, CDR2 FNYEAQ. This CDR3 has 15 residues. Trimming stripped 1 base from V and 4 bases from J, with 11 bases between. The CDR3 spells CASSLGVQGGNTIYF. CDR3 nucleotides: TGTGCCAGCAGCTTAGGGGTACAGGGAGGAAACACCATATATTTT.

This chain links TRBV10-3 with TRBJ2-7; 8 nucleotides match TRBD1. Germline lookup yields CDR1 ENHRY and CDR2 SYGVKD. Trimming cost V 4 bases and J 2 bases; bases outside gene matches: 16. CDR3 length: 18 residues. CDR3 loop: CAISGSNYATDRAYEQYV. CDR3 bases: TGTGCCATCAGTGGATCTAACTACGCCACGGACAGGGCCTACGAGCAGTACGTC.

This clonotype was counted at least ten times. The junction differs from germline at one of its ends, possibly a read error. The V call is TRBV7-2, the J call TRBJ1-2, with D unclear. The CDR3 runs to 13 residues. Looked up from germline, CDR1 is SGHTA and CDR2 is FQGNSA. CDR3: CASSLDGNYGYTF. The CDR3 bases are TGCGCCAGCAGCTTGGACGGTAACTATGGCTACACCTTC.

This clonotype was observed once. V is TRBV9 and J is TRBJ2-7; TRBD2 aligns across 10 bases. Germline V gene sequence: CDR1 SGDLS, CDR2 YYNGEE. Trimming cost V 6 bases and J 3 bases; bases outside gene matches: 15. The CDR3 is 17 residues long. The CDR3 here is CASTPGGSGGPFYEQYF. As DNA, the CDR3 is TGTGCCAGCACGCCGGGAGGTAGCGGGGGGCCTTTCTACGAGCAGTACTTC.

The V call is TRBV6-2 or TRBV6-3, the J call TRBJ1-2; possible D gene TRBD1, 6 bases. Germline V gives CDR1 MNHEY, CDR2 SVGEGT. Trimming cost V 7 bases and J 1 base, with 16 bases left between them. This CDR3 comprises 15 residues. The CDR3 DNA is TGTGCCAGCAACTTCGAGACAGGACATAACTATGGCTACACCTTC. As protein: CASNFETGHNYGYTF.

This clonotype appeared a few times. This sequence joins TRBV4-3 and TRBJ2-3, with 11 bases matching TRBD2. This CDR3 comprises 17 residues. Unmatched junction bases numbered 7, after V lost 0 bases and J lost 5 bases. Germline V gives CDR1 LGHNA, CDR2 YSLEER. CDR3 amino acids: CASSQDVAGGLQDTQYF. Written as DNA, the CDR3 is TGCGCCAGCAGCCAAGACGTAGCGGGGGGGCTTCAAGATACGCAGTATTTT.

This clonotype was found a few times. The chain couples TRBV5-1 to TRBJ1-1, with D unclear. Germline V gene lookup returns CDR1 SGHRS and CDR2 YFSETQ. V lost 4 bases and J 6 bases, leaving 10 bases between the germline ends. The CDR3 sequence is 12 residues long. For the CDR3, the DNA is TGCGCCAGCAGCGGAGTGGGCGCTGAAGCTTTCTTT. Translation: CASSGVGAEAFF. Variable domain in full (rest from reference TRBV5-1 and TRBJ1-1): KAGVTQTPRYLIKTRGQQVTLSCSPISGHRSVSWYQQTPGQGLQFLFEYFSETQRNKGNFPGRFSGRQFSNSRSEMNVSTLELGDSALYLCASSGVGAEAFFGQGTRLTVV.

This rearrangement joins TRBV4-1 to TRBJ2-7; D is undetermined. This CDR3 contains 14 residues. The V gene lost 0 bases and the J gene lost 2 bases, with 8 bases spanning the gap. The germline CDR1 and CDR2 sequences are MGHRA and YSYEKL. The DNA of the CDR3 is TGCGCCAGCAGCCAAGAGCACAGTACCTACGAGCAGTACGTC. Translated: CASSQEHSTYEQYV.

This clonotype was found a few times. The CDR3 sequence is CASSLARLTYNEQFF. DNA of the CDR3: TGTGCCAGCAGCTTAGCGAGACTCACCTACAATGAGCAGTTCTTC. This rearrangement joins TRBV7-2 to TRBJ2-1; D unclear. Germline CDR1 reads SGHTA; CDR2 reads FQGNSA. Trimming stripped 0 bases from V and 2 bases from J, with 8 bases between. There are 15 residues in the CDR3. Full variable domain (rest looked up from reference TRBV7-2 and TRBJ2-1): GAGVSQSPSNKVTEKGKDVELRCDPISGHTALYWYRQSLGQGLEFLIYFQGNSAPDKSGLPSDRFSAERTGGSVSTLTIQRTQQEDSAVYLCASSLARLTYNEQFFGPGTRLTVL.

The table lists this clonotype with a few counts. The V and J genes are TRBV4-2 and TRBJ2-2; D might be TRBD1 or TRBD2, each matching 5 bases. Per germline, CDR1 LGHNA and CDR2 YNFKEQ. The germline V and J ends were trimmed by 6 bases and 7 bases, with 15 bases remaining between them. The CDR3 runs to 14 residues. The CDR3 DNA sequence: TGTGCCAGCAGTCTGGGAAAGGGGAGCGGGGAGCTGTTTTTT. Translation: CASSLGKGSGELFF.

This clonotype was seen a few times. J is TRBJ1-3 and V is TRBV5-1; the D is unclear. Germline-derived CDR1 and CDR2 are SGHRS and YFSETQ. This CDR3 comprises 16 residues. Trimming removed 4 bases from V and 0 bases from J, with 14 bases in between. CDR3 protein: CASSNNPGTSGNTIYF. In DNA form, the CDR3 reads TGCGCCAGCAGCAACAATCCGGGAACCTCTGGAAACACCATATATTTT.

This clonotype came up a few times. V is TRBV27 and J is TRBJ1-4; D gene unclear. The CDR3 covers 12 residues. V gave up 5 bases and J gave up 7 bases, with 8 bases separating them. CDR1 is MNHEY, CDR2 SMNVEV, per germline (reference sequence). The CDR3 here is CASSPLGEKLFF. CDR3 DNA sequence: TGTGCCAGCAGTCCGTTGGGTGAAAAACTGTTTTTT.

The chain employs TRBV6-2 or TRBV6-3 and TRBJ2-5, with TRBD2 matching 9 bases. The CDR3 loop spans 17 amino acids. V shed 6 bases and J 2 bases; nucleotides not matched to a gene: 13. The germline V gene has CDR1 MNHEY and CDR2 SVGEGT. The CDR3 DNA sequence: TGTGCCAGCAGGGATAGCCTAGCGGGGATACCTCAAGAGACCCAGTACTTC. It is translated as CASRDSLAGIPQETQYF.

This clonotype was seen at least ten times. This chain connects TRBV15 to TRBJ2-7; tentatively, D is TRBD2 (5 bases). Deletions cut 3 bases from V and 7 bases from J, with 13 bases between. CDR3 length: 13 amino acids. Looked up from germline, CDR1 is LNHNV and CDR2 is YYDKDF (reference sequence). CDR3 DNA: TGTGCCACCAGCAGTGACCCACAGCGGGAGCAGTACGTC. As protein: CATSSDPQREQYV.

V usage is TRBV5-1 and J usage is TRBJ2-7; tentatively, D is TRBD2 (5 bases). The CDR3 runs 14 residues. CDR1 and CDR2 (germline): SGHRS, YFSETQ. Trimming took 3 bases from V and 6 from J, leaving 16 bases between them. The CDR3 bases are TGCGCCAGCAGCTCCCTCTCGGGATCAGGCGAGCAGTACGTC. Its protein is CASSSLSGSGEQYV.

This clonotype has a handful of counts. The chain recombines TRBV5-1 with TRBJ2-1, with D unresolved. Germline values: CDR1 SGHRS, CDR2 YFSETQ. The CDR3 covers 13 residues. V was pared by 0 bases and J by 7 bases, with 8 bases between. The CDR3 is CASSLAMGNEQFF. The CDR3 DNA is TGCGCCAGCAGCTTGGCTATGGGAAATGAGCAGTTCTTC.

The chain is built from TRBV6-1 and TRBJ2-1; 8 bases fit TRBD2. Germline V gene sequence: CDR1 MNHNS, CDR2 SASEGT. With 6 bases clipped from V and 2 bases from J, the junction kept 3 bases outside the gene matches. The CDR3 sequence is 14 residues long. The CDR3 sequence: CASRPGLAYNEQFF. The CDR3 DNA is TGTGCCAGCAGGCCGGGACTAGCCTACAATGAGCAGTTCTTC.